The 32 T cell receptor beta chains reported below all come from one sample, sequenced in a study of T cell repertoires in cytomegalovirus infection. TCRdb reanalysed the reads using MiXCR and keeps one entry per CDR3 protein. The table includes 80,000 or so distinct CDR3 sequences, around 37% detected once. These receptors' targets are unknown. The source material was CD8+ T cells from cultured PBMCs, sampled from culture after CMV antigen stimulation. These receptors were taken from a human donor in good health (CMV status not recorded). Some clones in this sample may be carry-over from other donors' samples.

The chain recombines TRBV5-4 with TRBJ2-1; 8 nucleotides match TRBD2. Losses at the gene ends were 3 bases for V and 6 bases for J; bases not matched to a gene: 8. Germline V gives CDR1 SGHNT, CDR2 YYREEE (reference sequence). CDR3 length: 15 amino acids. In nucleotides, the CDR3 is TGTGCCAGCAGCTGGTACGGGGGGGCTTTCAATGAGCAGTTCTTC. Protein sequence: CASSWYGGAFNEQFF.

The J gene is TRBJ1-1, the V gene TRBV19; D ambiguous. In germline, CDR1 is LNHDA, CDR2 SQIVND (reference sequence). The CDR3 sequence is 13 residues long. The V end lost 3 bases, the J end lost 5 bases, and 10 bases lay between the germline ends. CDR3 DNA: TGTGCCAGTAGTATTTCAACGGAGACTGAAGCTTTCTTT. Amino acids: CASSISTETEAFF. Based on the CDR3 plus reference TRBV19 and TRBJ1-1, the full variable domain is DGGITQSPKYLFRKEGQNVTLSCEQNLNHDAMYWYRQDPGQGLRLIYYSQIVNDFQKGDIAEGYSVSREKKESFPLTVTSAQKNPTAFYLCASSISTETEAFFGQGTRLTVV.

CDR3 bases: TGTGCCAGTGGTCGCAGGGCCGAAGTAAACTATGGCTACACCTTC. Translating gives CASGRRAEVNYGYTF. The V call is TRBV19, the J call TRBJ1-2, with D possibly being TRBD1 (5 bases). This CDR3 spans 15 amino acids. The germline V gene encodes CDR1 LNHDA and CDR2 SQIVND (reference sequence). Trimming took 8 bases from V and 2 from J, leaving 18 bases between them.

This clonotype was counted between two and nine times. The V gene is TRBV7-2, the J gene TRBJ1-5; D not resolved. The CDR3 is made up of 15 amino acids. V lost 4 bases to trimming and J lost 0 bases, with 10 bases between them. CDR1 SGHTA and CDR2 FQGNSA come from the germline V gene. CDR3: CASSWDINSNQPQHF. The DNA for the CDR3 is TGTGCCAGCAGCTGGGATATAAATAGCAATCAGCCCCAGCATTTT.

The chain links TRBV5-6 to TRBJ1-1, with no clear D. The CDR3 is 15 residues long. V lost 6 bases and J lost 1, with 16 bases in between. Germline lookup yields CDR1 SGHDT and CDR2 YYEEEE. For the CDR3, the DNA is TGTGCCAGCATCTATGGGTACTCCTCGAACACTGAAGCTTTCTTT. It translates to CASIYGYSSNTEAFF.

V and J are TRBV18 and TRBJ1-2, with D maybe TRBD1 (5 bases). The CDR3 sequence is 16 residues long. Per germline, CDR1 KGHSH and CDR2 LQKENI. Trimming cost V 0 bases and J 4 bases, with 15 bases left between them. The CDR3 bases are TGTGCCAGCTCACCACCGTTTCAAGGGACGAGCTATGGCTACACCTTC. Protein sequence: CASSPPFQGTSYGYTF.

This clonotype was recorded only once. This rearrangement joins TRBV4-3 to TRBJ2-3; 10 bases agree with TRBD2. Trimming removed 1 base from V and 2 bases from J; junction bases left unmatched: 15. Germline V gene sequence: CDR1 LGHNA, CDR2 YSLEER. This CDR3 contains 20 residues. The CDR3 nucleotides are TGCGCCAGCAGCCAAGCTGAGGTAGCGGGGGGCTCAAGCCCCACAGATACGCAGTATTTT. Amino acids: CASSQAEVAGGSSPTDTQYF.

This chain joins TRBV9 and TRBJ1-1; possible D gene TRBD1, 6 bases. Germline assignment: CDR1 SGDLS and CDR2 YYNGEE. V lost 4 bases and J 5 bases, leaving 18 bases between the germline ends. CDR3 size: 15 residues. CDR3 in amino acids: CASSPSGRGGTEAFF. Here the CDR3 DNA reads TGTGCCAGCAGCCCCTCAGGAAGGGGGGGGACTGAAGCTTTCTTT.

This clonotype was counted ten times or more. J is TRBJ1-1 and V is TRBV28; unclear D gene. V was clipped by 4 bases and J by 5 bases, with 5 bases between them. Per germline, CDR1 MDHEN and CDR2 SYDVKM. The CDR3 runs to 11 residues. CDR3 nucleotides: TGTGCCAGCAGTTATGGGACTGAAGCTTTCTTT. It yields the protein CASSYGTEAFF. Combining the CDR3 with reference TRBV28 and TRBJ1-1 gives the whole variable domain DVKVTQSSRYLVKRTGEKVFLECVQDMDHENMFWYRQDPGLGLRLIYFSYDVKMKEKGDIPEGYSVSREKKERFSLILESASTNQTSMYLCASSYGTEAFFGQGTRLTVV.

The chain employs TRBV20-1 and TRBJ2-7; 11 bases are a match to TRBD2. CDR1 and CDR2 from the germline V gene are DFQATT and SNEGSKA (reference sequence). The length of the CDR3 is 15 residues. With V trimmed by 1 base and J by 5 bases, 7 bases remained unmatched. The CDR3 loop reads CSARGTTSGGHEQYF. In DNA form, the CDR3 reads TGCAGTGCTAGAGGCACAACTAGCGGGGGCCACGAGCAGTACTTC.

Concerning this clonotype itself: Just one base apart from a much larger clone, this may be a read error. The CDR3 carries no conserved terminal phenylalanine or tryptophan, so it likely arises from a read error. V usage is TRBV7-2 and J usage is TRBJ1-1, with D tentatively TRBD1 (5 bases). This CDR3 comprises 14 residues. Trimming removed 5 bases from V and 9 bases from J, with 19 bases in between. CDR1 and CDR2 (germline): SGHTA, FQGNSA. CDR3 sequence: CASSERFGPGKAFL. In DNA form, the CDR3 reads TGTGCCAGCAGCGAACGCTTTGGGCCAGGGAAAGCTTTCTTG.

DNA of the CDR3: TGTGCCAGCAGCTTAGCGAACAGGCGTGGCACAGATACGCAGTATTTT. This translates into CASSLANRRGTDTQYF. The V call is TRBV7-2, the J call TRBJ2-3; TRBD1 might be the D (5 bases). Germline V gives CDR1 SGHTA, CDR2 FQGNSA. V was pared by 0 bases and J by 1 base, with 11 bases between. This CDR3 region has 16 residues.

The DNA of the CDR3 is TGTGCCAGCAGCTTGGACAGCGTACCCCAAGAGACCCAGTACTTC. This sequence encodes CASSLDSVPQETQYF. V usage is TRBV7-3 and J usage is TRBJ2-5; D might be TRBD1 (6 bases). The CDR3 sequence is 15 residues long. Germline loops: CDR1 SGHTA, CDR2 FQGTGA. The V end was cut by 3 bases, the J end by 1 base, with 12 bases between.

This clonotype was detected a few times. The chain has TRBV7-6 and TRBJ2-3; unclear D gene. The length of the CDR3 is 14 residues. Trimming shortened V by 2 bases and J by 4 bases, and 10 bases separated the two germline ends. The V gene's germline CDR1 is SGHVS and CDR2 FNYEAQ. The CDR3 reads CASSLNYGADTQYF. In DNA, the CDR3 is TGTGCCAGCAGCTTAAACTATGGCGCAGATACGCAGTATTTT.

The sample holds a few counts of this clonotype. This chain links TRBV7-6 with TRBJ2-7; D might be TRBD2 (6 bases). This CDR3 region has 13 residues. Germline assignment: CDR1 SGHVS and CDR2 FNYEAQ. V was pared by 0 bases and J by 4 bases, with 7 bases between. CDR3 coding DNA: TGTGCCAGCAGCTTAGCGGAGGGTTACGAGCAGTACTTC. Translated, it gives CASSLAEGYEQYF.

The chain is built from TRBV15 and TRBJ1-2; the D is unclear. This CDR3 contains 17 residues. Germline CDR1 is LNHNV and CDR2 is YYDKDF (reference sequence). V was shortened by 4 bases and J by 3 bases, with 21 bases between the two germline ends. Written as DNA, the CDR3 is TGTGCCACCAGCAAGATGGACCCGAGACCCGGCGACTATGGCTACACCTTC. Translation gives CATSKMDPRPGDYGYTF. Drawing the rest from reference TRBV15 and TRBJ1-2, the complete variable domain is DAMVIQNPRYQVTQFGKPVTLSCSQTLNHNVMYWYQQKSSQAPKLLFHYYDKDFNNEADTPDNFQSRRPNTSFCFLDIRSPGLGDTAMYLCATSKMDPRPGDYGYTFGSGTRLTVV.

The chain employs TRBV7-8 and TRBJ1-4; possibly TRBD1 for D (5 bases). Trimming pared 1 base from V and 8 bases from J, leaving 14 bases between. Germline values: CDR1 SGHVS, CDR2 FQNEAQ. There are 15 residues in the CDR3. As DNA, the CDR3 is TGTGCCAGCAGCTTAGGGCCCATGAAGGGGGAAAAACTGTTTTTT. As protein: CASSLGPMKGEKLFF. The entire variable domain, with the rest obtained from reference TRBV7-8 and TRBJ1-4, is as follows: GAGVSQSPRYKVAKRGQDVALRCDPISGHVSLFWYQQALGQGPEFLTYFQNEAQLDKSGLPSDRFFAERPEGSVSTLKIQRTQQEDSAVYLCASSLGPMKGEKLFFGSGTQLSVL.

The chain joins TRBV2 to TRBJ2-3; TRBD1 or TRBD2 may be the D gene (5 bases each). V shed 7 bases and J shed 1 base, with 15 bases lying between them. Germline values: CDR1 SNHLY, CDR2 FYNNEI. CDR3 length equals 15 residues. The CDR3 DNA reads TGTGCCAGCATGGGGGTGATTGGGGGCACAGATACGCAGTATTTT. Its translation is CASMGVIGGTDTQYF.

The chain combines TRBV25-1 with TRBJ1-2; D uncertain. V gave up 3 bases and J gave up 4 bases, with 18 bases separating them. CDR3 length: 16 amino acids. Germline CDR1 and CDR2: MGHDK and SYGVNS. CDR3 DNA: TGTGCCAGCAGTGATTTCGTTGAGGGCATGGGCTATGGCTACACCTTC. Protein: CASSDFVEGMGYGYTF.

This chain uses TRBV12-3 or TRBV12-4 with TRBJ1-2; D ambiguous. The CDR3 runs to 13 residues. Trimming shortened V by 7 bases and J by 6 bases, and 15 bases separated the two germline ends. The CDR3, as DNA: TGTGCCAGCACCCTGGGCTCCTTAGATGGCTACACCTTC. Its protein product is CASTLGSLDGYTF.

This clonotype appeared a few times. This chain links TRBV4-1 with TRBJ1-5; 8 nucleotides line up with TRBD1. Germline V lookup: CDR1 MGHRA, CDR2 YSYEKL. The CDR3 runs to 16 residues. Trimming took 0 bases from V and 7 from J; bases not matched to a gene: 8. The CDR3, as DNA: TGCGCCAGCAGCCAAGATCAGGGAACAGGGGGGCAGCCCCAGCATTTT. It specifies CASSQDQGTGGQPQHF.

The chain links TRBV12-3 or TRBV12-4 to TRBJ1-5, with a possible D match to TRBD1 (5 bases). Trimming pared 5 bases from V and 7 bases from J, leaving 15 bases between. The CDR3 spans 14 residues. The CDR3: CASSGGGAMQPQHF. The CDR3 bases are TGTGCCAGCAGTGGGGGGGGAGCAATGCAGCCCCAGCATTTT.

The chain carries TRBV4-3 and TRBJ2-2; D unclear. The CDR3 consists of 15 residues. Germline V gives CDR1 LGHNA, CDR2 YSLEER. The V and J ends lost 4 bases and 2 bases respectively, with 11 bases between them. CDR3 sequence reads: CASSRSTVNTGELFF. The CDR3 coding sequence is TGCGCCAGCAGCCGGAGCACCGTCAACACCGGGGAGCTGTTTTTT.

This rearrangement joins TRBV11-2 to TRBJ1-1, with 8 bases fitting TRBD1. The length of the CDR3 is 15 residues. After removal of 1 base from V and 4 bases from J, the junction contained 5 bases not matched to a gene. In germline, CDR1 is SGHAT, CDR2 FQNNGV. CDR3 DNA sequence: TGTGCCAGCAGCTTAGCCTCAGGGGGCCGCACTGAAGCTTTCTTT. This codes for CASSLASGGRTEAFF.

The CDR3 spells CASSKGYDTQYF. The CDR3 region has the DNA TGTGCCAGCAGCAAGGGATACGATACGCAGTATTTT. The J gene is TRBJ2-3, the V gene TRBV7-4; no definite D call. Germline CDR1 SGHVT, CDR2 SQSDAQ. The CDR3 length is 12 residues. Trimming pared 5 bases from V and 6 bases from J, leaving 9 bases between. Drawing the rest from reference TRBV7-4 and TRBJ2-3, the complete variable domain is GAGVSQSPRYKVAKRGRDVALRCDSISGHVTLYWYRQTLGQGSEVLTYSQSDAQRDKSGRPSGRFSAERPERSVSTLKIQRTEQGDSAVYLCASSKGYDTQYFGPGTRLTVL.

This clonotype was observed a handful of times. This chain links TRBV2 with TRBJ2-2; D may be TRBD1 or TRBD2 (5 bases each). Germline V lookup: CDR1 SNHLY, CDR2 FYNNEI. Trimming shortened V by 5 bases and J by 7 bases, and 8 bases separated the two germline ends. There are 12 residues in the CDR3. The CDR3 region is CASSWGNGELFF. CDR3 sequence (DNA): TGTGCCAGCAGTTGGGGGAACGGGGAGCTGTTTTTT.

Written as DNA, the CDR3 is TGTGCCAGCAGCCAACTCCAATGGTTACGGGGGGACATGAACACTGAAGCTTTCTTT. The encoded protein is CASSQLQWLRGDMNTEAFF. The chain combines TRBV4-2 with TRBJ1-1; D might be TRBD1 (6 bases). Germline CDR1 LGHNA, CDR2 YNFKEQ. The CDR3 runs to 19 residues. V lost 2 bases, J lost 0 bases, and 22 bases lay in between.

CDR3 region: CASSLYGAREYTEAFF. In DNA, the CDR3 is TGTGCCAGCAGTTTATACGGGGCACGGGAGTACACTGAAGCTTTCTTT. The chain recombines TRBV28 with TRBJ1-1; tentative D call: TRBD1 (5 bases). V shed 1 base and J shed 3 bases, with 15 bases lying between them. Germline V gives CDR1 MDHEN, CDR2 SYDVKM. The CDR3 length is 16 residues.

This clonotype was seen more than once but under ten times. This chain links TRBV24-1 with TRBJ2-5; D call uncertain. V was trimmed by 5 bases and J by 1 base, leaving 16 bases between them. The CDR3 is made up of 16 amino acids. Per germline, CDR1 KGHDR and CDR2 SFDVKD. The CDR3 loop reads CATSGTPDGSQETQYF. The CDR3, as DNA: TGTGCCACCAGTGGCACACCGGACGGATCCCAAGAGACCCAGTACTTC.

This clonotype has only a few counts. The genes are TRBV7-2 and TRBJ2-2; 10 bases align to TRBD2. V trimming: 4 bases; J trimming: 7 bases; junction bases outside the gene matches: 12. Germline assignment: CDR1 SGHTA and CDR2 FQGNSA. This CDR3 region has 17 residues. This chain's CDR3 is CASSSPPGLAIGGELFF. Written as DNA, the CDR3 is TGTGCCAGCAGCTCACCCCCGGGACTAGCGATTGGCGGGGAGCTGTTTTTT.

J is TRBJ1-2 and V is TRBV4-1; D not certain. The CDR3 has 17 amino acids. Trimming stripped 3 bases from V and 7 bases from J, with 24 bases between. Germline CDR1 reads MGHRA; CDR2 reads YSYEKL. Written as DNA, the CDR3 is TGCGCCAGCAGCCAGGACGGGTCTGGCCTAGCCCTCCGTGGCTACACCTTC. Translation: CASSQDGSGLALRGYTF.

V is TRBV20-1 and J is TRBJ1-1; D is unresolved. The V end lost 1 base, the J end lost 0 bases, and 12 bases lay between the germline ends. The CDR3 extends over 15 amino acids. CDR1 and CDR2 (germline): DFQATT, SNEGSKA (reference sequence). The CDR3 DNA follows: TGCAGTGCTAGAGCGCTGCCGGGGTTGAACACTGAAGCTTTCTTT. Translated: CSARALPGLNTEAFF.